Sequencing of this TCR beta chain was carried out in a study of blood T cell repertoires in COVID-19. Study background: Samples representing acute and convalescent COVID-19 were sourced from the United States, Italy and Spain. Sources were T cells, B-cell-depleted T cells, or PBMCs; the material itself was cDNA or gDNA.

The V end was cut by 0 bases, the J end by 3 bases, with 15 bases between. The CDR3 runs to 17 residues. Germline V gene data show CDR1 as LGHDT and CDR2 as YNNKEL (reference sequence). Original processing notes: How many nucleated cells were present was estimated from reference gene primer amplification. Generated by immunoSEQ multiplex PCR, the TCRdb table keeps only in-frame clones and is missing some. That table supplies the V and J calls and clone size; D and trimming were determined from the DNA. Here the sample spans about 92,000 clones, approximately 85% being singletons. This sequence joins TRBV3-1 (or the pseudogene TRBV3-2) and TRBJ2-1; perhaps TRBD2 as D (6 bases). The TCR sequence derives from a human donor in a cohort sampled during active COVID-19. Sequenced: peripheral blood. In DNA form, the CDR3 reads TGTGCCAGCAGCCAAGAGTTGTTACTAGCCAACTACAATGAGCAGTTCTTC. Translating it yields CASSQELLLANYNEQFF.